The next 2 T cell receptor beta chains were all read from a single sample in a study of control samples from healthy donors and cancer patients (dated by TCRdb to about 2020). Library prep was done by the immunoSEQ multiplex PCR assay. Here the immuneACCESS table is served through TCRdb, limited to in-frame sequences with V and J called. Missing clones are a known gap in these copies; in checked studies unresolved V genes cover under half, and the rest lacks a known reason. This sample is represented by tens of thousands of clones; approximately 89% of them were singletons. The ten largest clones add up to around 1% of the sample. Sequencing was performed on PBMCs. These receptors all come from a young man with colorectal cancer.

This chain uses TRBV12-5 with TRBJ1-1; no clear D gene. CDR1 is LGHNT, CDR2 FRNRAP, per germline. This CDR3 has 15 residues. V dropped 2 bases and J dropped 4 bases, with 14 bases sitting between them. The CDR3 region has the DNA TGTGCTAGTGGTTTGCAACAGTCCTTCTCCACTGAAGCTTTCTTT. This gives the protein CASGLQQSFSTEAFF.

The table lists this clone with a few counts. CDR3 coding DNA: TGTGCCAGCAGTAGAAATTGGGACAGAACGATCTCCTACGAGCAGTACGTC. Translated, it gives CASSRNWDRTISYEQYV. The V and J genes are TRBV6-2 or TRBV6-3 and TRBJ2-7, with TRBD1 identical over 7 bases. Germline V CDR1 and CDR2: MNHEY, SVGEGT. The CDR3 is 17 residues long. V was pared by 5 bases and J by 0 bases, with 13 bases of the junction left unmatched.